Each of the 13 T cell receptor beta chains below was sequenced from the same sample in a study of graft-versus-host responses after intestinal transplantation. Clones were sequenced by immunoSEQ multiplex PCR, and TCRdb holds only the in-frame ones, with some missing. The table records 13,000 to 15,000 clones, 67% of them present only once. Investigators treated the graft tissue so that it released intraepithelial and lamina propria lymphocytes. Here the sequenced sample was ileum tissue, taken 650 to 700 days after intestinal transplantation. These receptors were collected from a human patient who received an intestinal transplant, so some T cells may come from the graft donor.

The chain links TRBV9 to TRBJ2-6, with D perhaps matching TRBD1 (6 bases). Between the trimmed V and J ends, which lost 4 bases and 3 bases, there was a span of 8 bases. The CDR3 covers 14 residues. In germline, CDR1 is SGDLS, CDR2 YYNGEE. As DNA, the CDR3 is TGTGCCAGCAGCCCGACAGGTGGGGCCAACGTCCTGACTTTC. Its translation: CASSPTGGANVLTF.

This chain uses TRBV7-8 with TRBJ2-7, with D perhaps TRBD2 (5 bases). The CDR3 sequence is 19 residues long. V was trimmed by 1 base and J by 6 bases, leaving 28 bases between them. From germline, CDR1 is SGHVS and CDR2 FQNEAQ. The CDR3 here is CASSLEVWTPAPSSREQYF. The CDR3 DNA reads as TGTGCCAGCAGCTTAGAGGTTTGGACTCCTGCGCCATCATCGCGCGAGCAGTACTTC.

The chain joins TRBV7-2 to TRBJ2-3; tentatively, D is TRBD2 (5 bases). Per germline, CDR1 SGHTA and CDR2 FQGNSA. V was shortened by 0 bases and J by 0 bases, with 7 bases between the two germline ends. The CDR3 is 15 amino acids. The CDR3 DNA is TGTGCCAGCAGCTTAGCGCCGGGAAGCACAGATACGCAGTATTTT. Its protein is CASSLAPGSTDTQYF.

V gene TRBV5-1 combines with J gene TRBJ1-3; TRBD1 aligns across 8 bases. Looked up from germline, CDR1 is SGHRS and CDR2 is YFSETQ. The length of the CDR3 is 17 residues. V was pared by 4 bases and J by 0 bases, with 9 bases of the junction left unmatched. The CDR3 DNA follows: TGCGCCAGCAGCAGGGACCACAGGGGGAGCTCTGGAAACACCATATATTTT. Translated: CASSRDHRGSSGNTIYF.

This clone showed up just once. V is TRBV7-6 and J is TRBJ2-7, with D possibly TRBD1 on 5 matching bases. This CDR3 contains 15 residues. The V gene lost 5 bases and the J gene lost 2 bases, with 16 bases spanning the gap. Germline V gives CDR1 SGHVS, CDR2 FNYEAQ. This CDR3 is CASSNDKGKPYEQYF. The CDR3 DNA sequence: TGTGCCAGCAGCAACGACAAGGGGAAACCCTACGAGCAGTACTTC.

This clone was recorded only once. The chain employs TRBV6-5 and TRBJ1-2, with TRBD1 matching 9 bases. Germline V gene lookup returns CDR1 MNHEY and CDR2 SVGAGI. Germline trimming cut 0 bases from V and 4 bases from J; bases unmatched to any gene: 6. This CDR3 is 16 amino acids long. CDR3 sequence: CASSYSTGGGIYGYTF. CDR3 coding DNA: TGTGCCAGCAGTTACTCGACAGGGGGTGGGATCTATGGCTACACCTTC.

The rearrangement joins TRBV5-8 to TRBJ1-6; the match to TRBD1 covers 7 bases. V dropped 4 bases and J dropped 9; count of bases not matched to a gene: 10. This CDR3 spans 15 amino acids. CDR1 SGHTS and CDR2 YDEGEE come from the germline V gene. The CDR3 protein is CASSAFTGVGSPLHF. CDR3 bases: TGTGCCAGCAGCGCCTTCACAGGGGTGGGTTCACCCCTCCACTTT.

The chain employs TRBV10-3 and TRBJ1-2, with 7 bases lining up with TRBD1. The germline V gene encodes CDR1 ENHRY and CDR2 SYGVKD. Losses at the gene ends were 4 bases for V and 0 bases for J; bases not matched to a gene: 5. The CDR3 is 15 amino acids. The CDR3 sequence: CAISGGQASNYGYTF. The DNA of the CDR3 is TGTGCCATCAGTGGTGGACAGGCTTCTAACTATGGCTACACCTTC.

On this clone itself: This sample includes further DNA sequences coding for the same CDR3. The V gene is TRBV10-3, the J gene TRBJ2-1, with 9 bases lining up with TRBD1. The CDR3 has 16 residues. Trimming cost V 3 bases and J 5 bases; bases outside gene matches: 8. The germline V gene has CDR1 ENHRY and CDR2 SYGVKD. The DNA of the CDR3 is TGTGCCATCAGTGAATCCGGGGACAGGGCTAACAATGAGCAGTTCTTC. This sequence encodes CAISESGDRANNEQFF.

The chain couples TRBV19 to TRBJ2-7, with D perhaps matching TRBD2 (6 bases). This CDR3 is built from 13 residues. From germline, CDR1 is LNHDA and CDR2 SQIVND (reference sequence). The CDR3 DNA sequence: TGTGGGGTGCCCGCCGGGAGCTCCTACGAGCAGTACTTC. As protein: CGVPAGSSYEQYF. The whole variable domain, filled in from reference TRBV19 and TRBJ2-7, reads DGGITQSPKYLFRKEGQNVTLSCEQNLNHDAMYWYRQDPGQGLRLIYYSQIVNDFQKGDIAEGYSVSREKKESFPLTVTSAQKNPTAFYLCGVPAGSSYEQYFGPGTRLTVT.

CDR3 sequence reads: CASSESINYGYTF. CDR3 in DNA: TGTGCCAGCAGTGAATCTATTAACTATGGCTACACCTTC. The chain joins TRBV6-1 to TRBJ1-2, with D unresolved. The CDR3 extends over 13 amino acids. Germline V gene data show CDR1 as MNHNS and CDR2 as SASEGT. V shed 2 bases and J shed 1 base, with 5 bases lying between them.

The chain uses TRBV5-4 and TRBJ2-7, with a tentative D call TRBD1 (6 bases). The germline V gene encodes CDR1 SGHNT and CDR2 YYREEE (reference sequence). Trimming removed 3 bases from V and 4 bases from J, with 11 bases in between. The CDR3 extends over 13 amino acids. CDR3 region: CASSSQGNYEQYF. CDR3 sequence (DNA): TGTGCCAGCAGCTCACAGGGAAATTACGAGCAGTACTTC.

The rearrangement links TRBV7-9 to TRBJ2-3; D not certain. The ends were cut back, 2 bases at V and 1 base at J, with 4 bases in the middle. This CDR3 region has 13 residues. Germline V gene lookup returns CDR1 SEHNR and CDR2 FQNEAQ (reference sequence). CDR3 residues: CASSLIGTDTQYF. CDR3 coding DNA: TGTGCCAGCAGCTTAATCGGCACAGATACGCAGTATTTT.